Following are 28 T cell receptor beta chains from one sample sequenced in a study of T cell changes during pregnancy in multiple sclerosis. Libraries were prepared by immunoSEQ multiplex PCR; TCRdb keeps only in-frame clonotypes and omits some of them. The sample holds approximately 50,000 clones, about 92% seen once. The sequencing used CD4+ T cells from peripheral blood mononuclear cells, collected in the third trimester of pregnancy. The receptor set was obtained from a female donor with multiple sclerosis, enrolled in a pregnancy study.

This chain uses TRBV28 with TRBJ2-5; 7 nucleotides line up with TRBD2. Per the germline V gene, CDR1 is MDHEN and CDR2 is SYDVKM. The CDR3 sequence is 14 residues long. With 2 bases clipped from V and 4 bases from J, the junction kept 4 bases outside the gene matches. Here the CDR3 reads CASSLQAGRETQYF. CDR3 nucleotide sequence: TGTGCCAGCAGTTTACAAGCGGGAAGAGAGACCCAGTACTTC.

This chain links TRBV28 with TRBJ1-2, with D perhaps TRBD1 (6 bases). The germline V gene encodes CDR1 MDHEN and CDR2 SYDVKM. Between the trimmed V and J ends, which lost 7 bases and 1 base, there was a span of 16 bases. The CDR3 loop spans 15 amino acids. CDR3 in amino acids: CASIPHIQGNYGYTF. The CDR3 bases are TGTGCCAGCATACCTCATATACAGGGTAACTATGGCTACACCTTC.

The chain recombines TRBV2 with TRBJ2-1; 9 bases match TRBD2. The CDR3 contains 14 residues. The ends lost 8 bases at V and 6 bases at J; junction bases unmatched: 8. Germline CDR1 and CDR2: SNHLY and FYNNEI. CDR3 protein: CASGGRVHFNEQFF. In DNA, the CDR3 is TGTGCCAGCGGCGGGAGGGTCCACTTCAATGAGCAGTTCTTC.

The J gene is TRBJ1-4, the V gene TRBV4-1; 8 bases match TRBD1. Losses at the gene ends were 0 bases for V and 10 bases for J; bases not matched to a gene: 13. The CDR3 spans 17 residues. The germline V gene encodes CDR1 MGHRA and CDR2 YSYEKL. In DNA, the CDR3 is TGCGCCAGCAGCCAAGACGGCCCCGGGACAGGAAGAGGAAAACTGTTTTTT. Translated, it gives CASSQDGPGTGRGKLFF.

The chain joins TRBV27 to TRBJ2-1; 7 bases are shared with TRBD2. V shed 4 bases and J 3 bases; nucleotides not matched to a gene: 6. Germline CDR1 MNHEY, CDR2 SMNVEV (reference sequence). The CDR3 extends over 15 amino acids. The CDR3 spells CASSSPGRNYNEQFF. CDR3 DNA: TGTGCCAGCAGTTCGCCCGGGAGGAACTACAATGAGCAGTTCTTC.

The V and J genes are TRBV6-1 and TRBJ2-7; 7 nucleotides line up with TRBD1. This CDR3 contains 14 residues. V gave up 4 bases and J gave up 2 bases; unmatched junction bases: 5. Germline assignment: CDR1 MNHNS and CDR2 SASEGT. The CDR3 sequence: CASSADRDPYEQYF. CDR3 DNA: TGTGCCAGCAGTGCCGACAGGGACCCCTACGAGCAGTACTTC.

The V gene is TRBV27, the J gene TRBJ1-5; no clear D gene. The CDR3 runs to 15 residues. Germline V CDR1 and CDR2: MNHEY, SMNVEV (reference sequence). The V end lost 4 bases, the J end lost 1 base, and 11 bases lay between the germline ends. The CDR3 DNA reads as TGTGCCAGCAGTTCGCGTTCGGGGAGCAATCAGCCCCAGCATTTT. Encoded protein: CASSSRSGSNQPQHF.

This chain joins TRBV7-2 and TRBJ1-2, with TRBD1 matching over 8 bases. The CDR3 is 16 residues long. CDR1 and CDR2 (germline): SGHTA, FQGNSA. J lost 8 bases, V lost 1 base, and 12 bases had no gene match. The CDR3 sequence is CASSLVLPGTGDGYTF. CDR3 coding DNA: TGTGCCAGCAGCTTAGTCCTCCCCGGGACAGGAGACGGCTACACCTTC.

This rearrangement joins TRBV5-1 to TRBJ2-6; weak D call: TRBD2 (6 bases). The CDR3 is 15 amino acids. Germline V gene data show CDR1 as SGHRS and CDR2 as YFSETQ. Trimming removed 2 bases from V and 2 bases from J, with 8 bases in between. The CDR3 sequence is CASSFGGAGANVLTF. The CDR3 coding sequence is TGCGCCAGCAGCTTCGGAGGGGCTGGGGCCAACGTCCTGACTTTC.

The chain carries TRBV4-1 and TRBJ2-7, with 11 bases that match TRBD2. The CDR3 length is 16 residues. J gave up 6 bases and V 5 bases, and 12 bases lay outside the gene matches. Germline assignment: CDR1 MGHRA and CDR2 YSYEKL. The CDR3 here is CASSGRGSGRDGEQYF. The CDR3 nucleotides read TGCGCCAGCAGCGGAAGAGGTAGCGGGAGGGATGGCGAGCAGTACTTC.

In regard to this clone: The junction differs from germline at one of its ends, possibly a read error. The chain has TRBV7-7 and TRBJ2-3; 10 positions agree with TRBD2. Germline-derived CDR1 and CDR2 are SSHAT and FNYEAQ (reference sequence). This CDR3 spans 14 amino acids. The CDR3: CASSRGLASDTQYF. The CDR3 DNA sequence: TGTGCTAGCAGCCGGGGACTAGCGTCAGATACGCAGTATTTT.

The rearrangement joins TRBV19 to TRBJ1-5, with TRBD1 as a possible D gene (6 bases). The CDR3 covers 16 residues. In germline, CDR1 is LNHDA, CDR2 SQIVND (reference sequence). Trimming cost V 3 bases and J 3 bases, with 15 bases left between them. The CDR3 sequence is CASSISRQAYNQPQHF. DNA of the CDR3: TGTGCCAGTAGTATCAGTCGACAGGCCTACAATCAGCCCCAGCATTTT. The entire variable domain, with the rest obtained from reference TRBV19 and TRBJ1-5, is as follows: DGGITQSPKYLFRKEGQNVTLSCEQNLNHDAMYWYRQDPGQGLRLIYYSQIVNDFQKGDIAEGYSVSREKKESFPLTVTSAQKNPTAFYLCASSISRQAYNQPQHFGDGTRLSIL.

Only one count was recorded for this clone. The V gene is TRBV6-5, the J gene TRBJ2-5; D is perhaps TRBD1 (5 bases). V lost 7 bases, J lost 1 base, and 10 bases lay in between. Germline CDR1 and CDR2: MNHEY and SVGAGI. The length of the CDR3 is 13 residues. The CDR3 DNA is TGTGCCAGCACTGGGGCCATCCAAGAGACCCAGTACTTC. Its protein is CASTGAIQETQYF.

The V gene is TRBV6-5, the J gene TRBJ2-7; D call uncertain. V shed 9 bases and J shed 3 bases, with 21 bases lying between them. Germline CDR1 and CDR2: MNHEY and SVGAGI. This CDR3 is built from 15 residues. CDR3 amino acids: CARIKCPIAYYEQYF. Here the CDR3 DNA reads TGTGCCAGGATAAAGTGCCCTATCGCATACTACGAGCAGTACTTC.

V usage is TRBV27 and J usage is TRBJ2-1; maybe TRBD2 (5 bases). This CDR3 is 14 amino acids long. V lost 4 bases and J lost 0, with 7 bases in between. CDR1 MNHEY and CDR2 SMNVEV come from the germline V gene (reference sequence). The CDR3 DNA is TGTGCCAGCAGTTATGGAGGCTCCTACAATGAGCAGTTCTTC. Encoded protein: CASSYGGSYNEQFF.

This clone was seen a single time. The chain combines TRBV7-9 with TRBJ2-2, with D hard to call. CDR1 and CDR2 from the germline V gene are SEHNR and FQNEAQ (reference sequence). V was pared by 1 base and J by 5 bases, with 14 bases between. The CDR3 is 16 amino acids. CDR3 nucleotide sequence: TGTGCCAGCAGCTTAGTCCGAGCGTTAAGTACCGGGGAGCTGTTTTTT. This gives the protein CASSLVRALSTGELFF.

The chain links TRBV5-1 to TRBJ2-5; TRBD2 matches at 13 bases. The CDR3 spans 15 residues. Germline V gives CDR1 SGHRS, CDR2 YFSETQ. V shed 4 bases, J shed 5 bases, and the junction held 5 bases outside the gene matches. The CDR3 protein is CASSHGTSGIETQYF. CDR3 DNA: TGCGCCAGCAGCCACGGGACTAGCGGGATTGAGACCCAGTACTTC.

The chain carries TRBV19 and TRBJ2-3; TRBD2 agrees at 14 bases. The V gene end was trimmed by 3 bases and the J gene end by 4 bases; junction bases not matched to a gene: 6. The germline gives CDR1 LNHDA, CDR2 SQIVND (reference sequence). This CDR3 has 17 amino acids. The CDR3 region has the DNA TGTGCCAGTAGTATCGGGACTAGCGGGAGTAGACCAGATACGCAGTATTTT. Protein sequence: CASSIGTSGSRPDTQYF. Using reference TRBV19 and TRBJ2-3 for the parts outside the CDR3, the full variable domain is DGGITQSPKYLFRKEGQNVTLSCEQNLNHDAMYWYRQDPGQGLRLIYYSQIVNDFQKGDIAEGYSVSREKKESFPLTVTSAQKNPTAFYLCASSIGTSGSRPDTQYFGPGTRLTVL.

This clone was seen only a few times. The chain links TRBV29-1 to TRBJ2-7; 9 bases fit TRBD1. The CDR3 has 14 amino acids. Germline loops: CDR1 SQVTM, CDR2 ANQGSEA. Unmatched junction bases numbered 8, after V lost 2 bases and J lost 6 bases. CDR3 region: CSVELRTGASEQYF. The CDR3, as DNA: TGCAGCGTTGAACTCCGGACAGGGGCTAGCGAGCAGTACTTC.

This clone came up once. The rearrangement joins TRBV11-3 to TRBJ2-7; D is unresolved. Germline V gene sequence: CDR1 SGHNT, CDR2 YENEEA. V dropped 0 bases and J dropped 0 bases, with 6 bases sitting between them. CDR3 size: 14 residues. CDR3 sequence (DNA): TGTGCCAGCAGCTTAGATCCCAGCTCCTACGAGCAGTACTTC. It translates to CASSLDPSSYEQYF.

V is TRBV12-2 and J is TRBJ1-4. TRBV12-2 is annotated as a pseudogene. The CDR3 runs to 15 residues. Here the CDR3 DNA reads TGTGCAAGTCGCTCCCTCCGGGAGGATGGTGAAAAACTGTTTTTT. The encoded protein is CASRSLREDGEKLFF.

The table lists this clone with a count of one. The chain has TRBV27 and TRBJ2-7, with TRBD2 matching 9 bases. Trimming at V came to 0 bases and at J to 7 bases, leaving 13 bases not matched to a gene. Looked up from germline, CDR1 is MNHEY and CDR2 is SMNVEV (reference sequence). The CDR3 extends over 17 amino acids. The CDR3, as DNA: TGTGCCAGCAGTTTATCGGGGGGACTAGCTGGAGCGGGTGAGCAGTACTTC. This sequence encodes CASSLSGGLAGAGEQYF.

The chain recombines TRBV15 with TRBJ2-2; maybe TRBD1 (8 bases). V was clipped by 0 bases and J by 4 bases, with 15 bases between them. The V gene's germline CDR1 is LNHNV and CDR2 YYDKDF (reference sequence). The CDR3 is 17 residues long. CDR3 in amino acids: CATSRDSTGEGTGELFF. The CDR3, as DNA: TGTGCCACCAGCAGAGATTCGACAGGGGAGGGCACCGGGGAGCTGTTTTTT.

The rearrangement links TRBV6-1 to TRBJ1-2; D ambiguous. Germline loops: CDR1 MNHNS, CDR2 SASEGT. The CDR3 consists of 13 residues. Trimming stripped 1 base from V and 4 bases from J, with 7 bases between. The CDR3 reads CASSEEGSYGYTF. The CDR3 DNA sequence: TGTGCCAGCAGTGAAGAAGGGAGCTATGGCTACACCTTC.

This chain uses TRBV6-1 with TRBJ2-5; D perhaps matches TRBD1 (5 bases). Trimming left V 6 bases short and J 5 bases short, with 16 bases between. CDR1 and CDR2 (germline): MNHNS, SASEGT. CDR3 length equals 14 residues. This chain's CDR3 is CASSPQIYRETQYF. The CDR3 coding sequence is TGTGCCAGCAGCCCGCAGATTTACAGGGAGACCCAGTACTTC.

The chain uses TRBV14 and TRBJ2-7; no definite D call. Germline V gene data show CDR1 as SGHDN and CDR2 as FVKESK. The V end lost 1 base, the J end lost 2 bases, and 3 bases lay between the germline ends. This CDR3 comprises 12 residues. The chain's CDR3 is CASSQVTYEQYF. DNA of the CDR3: TGTGCCAGCAGCCAAGTAACCTACGAGCAGTACTTC.

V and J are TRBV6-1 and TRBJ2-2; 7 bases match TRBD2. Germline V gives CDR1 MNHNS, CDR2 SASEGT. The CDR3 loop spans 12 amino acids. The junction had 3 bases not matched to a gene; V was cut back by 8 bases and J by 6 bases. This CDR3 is CASGRVPGELFF. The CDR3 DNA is TGTGCCAGCGGGAGGGTGCCCGGGGAGCTGTTTTTT.

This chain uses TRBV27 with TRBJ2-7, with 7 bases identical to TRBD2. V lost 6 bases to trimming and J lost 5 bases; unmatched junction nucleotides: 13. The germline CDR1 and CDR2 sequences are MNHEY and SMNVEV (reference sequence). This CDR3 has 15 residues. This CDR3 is CASSPLGGSGNEQYF. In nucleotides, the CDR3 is TGTGCCAGCAGCCCCCTCGGCGGGAGTGGGAACGAGCAGTACTTC.